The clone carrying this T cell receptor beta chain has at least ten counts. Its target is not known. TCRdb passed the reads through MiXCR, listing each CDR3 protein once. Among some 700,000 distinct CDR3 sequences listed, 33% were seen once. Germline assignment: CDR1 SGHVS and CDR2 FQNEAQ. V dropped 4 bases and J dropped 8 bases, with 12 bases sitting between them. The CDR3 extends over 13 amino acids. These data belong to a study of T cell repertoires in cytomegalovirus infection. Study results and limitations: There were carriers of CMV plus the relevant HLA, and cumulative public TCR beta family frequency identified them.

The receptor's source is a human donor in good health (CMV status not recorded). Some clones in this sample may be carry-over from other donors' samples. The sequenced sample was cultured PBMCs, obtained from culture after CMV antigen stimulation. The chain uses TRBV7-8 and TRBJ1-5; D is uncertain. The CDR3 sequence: CASSSKQYEPQHF. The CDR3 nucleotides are TGTGCCAGCAGCTCTAAACAGTATGAGCCCCAGCATTTT. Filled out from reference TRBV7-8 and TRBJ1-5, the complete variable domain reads GAGVSQSPRYKVAKRGQDVALRCDPISGHVSLFWYQQALGQGPEFLTYFQNEAQLDKSGLPSDRFFAERPEGSVSTLKIQRTQQEDSAVYLCASSSKQYEPQHFGDGTRLSIL.